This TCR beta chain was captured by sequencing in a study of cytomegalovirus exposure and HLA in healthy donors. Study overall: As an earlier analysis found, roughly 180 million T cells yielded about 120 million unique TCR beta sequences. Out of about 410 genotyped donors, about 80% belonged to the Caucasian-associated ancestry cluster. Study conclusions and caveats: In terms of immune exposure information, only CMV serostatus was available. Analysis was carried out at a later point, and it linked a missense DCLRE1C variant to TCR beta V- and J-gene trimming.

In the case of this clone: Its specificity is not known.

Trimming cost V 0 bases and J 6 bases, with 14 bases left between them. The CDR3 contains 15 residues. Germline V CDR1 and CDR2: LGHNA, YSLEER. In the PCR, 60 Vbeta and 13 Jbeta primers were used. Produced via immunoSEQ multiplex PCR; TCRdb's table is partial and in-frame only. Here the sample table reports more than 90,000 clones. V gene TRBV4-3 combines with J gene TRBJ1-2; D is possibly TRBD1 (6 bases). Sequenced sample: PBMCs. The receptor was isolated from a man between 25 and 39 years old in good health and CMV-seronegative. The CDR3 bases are TGCGCCAGCAGCCAAGAGGTAGGGCAGGGGCATGGCTACACCTTC. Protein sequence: CASSQEVGQGHGYTF.